This T cell receptor (beta chain) came from a study of cytotoxic CD8 clonotypes in ibrutinib-treated CLL. Generated by immunoSEQ multiplex PCR, the TCRdb table keeps only in-frame clones and is missing some. The table has about 97,000 clones, about 72% seen once. Deletions cut 1 base from V and 8 bases from J, with 18 bases between. The CDR3 consists of 16 residues. Germline V lookup: CDR1 SGHRS, CDR2 YFSETQ. The sample was PBMCs, taken after 12 months of ibrutinib treatment. This receptor was identified in a human donor with chronic lymphocytic leukemia. J is TRBJ1-4 and V is TRBV5-1, with D maybe TRBD1 (5 bases). CDR3 sequence reads: CASSLQNSGKGEKLFF. CDR3 nucleotides: TGCGCCAGCAGCTTGCAAAACTCAGGGAAAGGAGAAAAACTGTTTTTT.